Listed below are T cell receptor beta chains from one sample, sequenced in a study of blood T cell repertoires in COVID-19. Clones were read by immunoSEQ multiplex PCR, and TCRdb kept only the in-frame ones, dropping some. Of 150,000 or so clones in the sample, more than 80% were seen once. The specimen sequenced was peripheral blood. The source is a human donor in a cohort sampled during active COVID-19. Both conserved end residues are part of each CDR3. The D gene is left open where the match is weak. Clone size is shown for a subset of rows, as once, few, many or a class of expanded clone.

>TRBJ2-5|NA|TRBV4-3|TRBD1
TGCGCCAGCAGCCAGGGGACAGGGGACCAAGAGACCCAGTACTTC
CASSQGTGDQETQYF
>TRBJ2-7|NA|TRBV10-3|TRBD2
TGTGCCATCAGTGATGGACTAGCGGGACGGCCTTCCTACGAGCAGTACTTC
CAISDGLAGRPSYEQYF
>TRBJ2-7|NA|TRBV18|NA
TGTGCCAGCTCACCAAGTGTCAGGGACGAGCAGTACTTC
CASSPSVRDEQYF
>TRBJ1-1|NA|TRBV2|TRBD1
TGTGCCACGATAGGACAGGGGGGTTTGGGCACTGAAGCTTTCTTT
CATIGQGGLGTEAFF
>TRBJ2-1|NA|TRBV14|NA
TGTGCCAGCAGCCAAGTGGGCGGGATGGGGTACAATGAGCAGTTCTTC
CASSQVGGMGYNEQFF
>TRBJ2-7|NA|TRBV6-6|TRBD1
TGTGCCAGCAGGGGGACAGGGGGGTACGAGCAGTACTTC
CASRGTGGYEQYF
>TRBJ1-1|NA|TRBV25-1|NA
TGTGCCAGCAGTGGGAGGGTGCTGAACACTGAAGCTTTCTTT
CASSGRVLNTEAFF
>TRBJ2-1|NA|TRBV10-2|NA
TGCGCCAGCACTGGTGGGCCCTCCTACAATGAGCAGTTCTTC
CASTGGPSYNEQFF
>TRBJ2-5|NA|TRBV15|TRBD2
TGTGCCACCAGCCCCCGTCGTACTAGCGGGGGGCTCCAAGAGACCCAGTACTTC
CATSPRRTSGGLQETQYF
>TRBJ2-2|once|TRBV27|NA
TGTGCCAAAAAATGGGGGCCGGACACCGGGGAGCTGTTTTTT
CAKKWGPDTGELFF
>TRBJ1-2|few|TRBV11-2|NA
TGTGCCAGCAGGAGGATAGGCTTGAGTGGCTACACCTTC
CASRRIGLSGYTF
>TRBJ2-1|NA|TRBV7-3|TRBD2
TGTGCCAGCAGCTTAAGGCGGGAGGCCAACTCCTACAATGAGCAGTTCTTC
CASSLRREANSYNEQFF
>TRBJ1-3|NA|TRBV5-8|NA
TGTGCCAGCAGCCGGGGAGGGGGGACTGCCGGAAACACCATATATTTT
CASSRGGGTAGNTIYF
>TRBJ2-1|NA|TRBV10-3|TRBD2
TGTGCCACAACTAGCGGGGAATACAATGAGCAGTTCTTC
CATTSGEYNEQFF
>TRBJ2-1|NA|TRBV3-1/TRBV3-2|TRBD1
TGTGCCAGCAGCCCCGGGACAGGCGAAACCTACAATGAGCAGTTCTTC
CASSPGTGETYNEQFF
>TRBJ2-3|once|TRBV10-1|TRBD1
TGCGCCAGCAGCCGGGACAGGCAGGCAGATACGCAGTATTTT
CASSRDRQADTQYF
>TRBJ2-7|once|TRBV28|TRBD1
TGTGCCAGCAGTTTTAAGGGACAGGTCTACGAGCAGTACTTC
CASSFKGQVYEQYF
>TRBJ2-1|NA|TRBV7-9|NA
TGTGCCAGCAGCTCAGACAGGGTTGGCTCGGGGGATGAGCAGTTCTTC
CASSSDRVGSGDEQFF
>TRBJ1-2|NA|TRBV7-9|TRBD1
TGTGCCAGCAGCCAAAGCCGGGACAGGGATGGCTACACCTTC
CASSQSRDRDGYTF
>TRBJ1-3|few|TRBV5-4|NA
TGTGCCAGCAGCTCGGGCGGGGCTGGAAACACCATATATTTT
CASSSGGAGNTIYF
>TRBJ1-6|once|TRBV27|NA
TGTGCCAGCAGTACCACCTCCGGGACAAATAATTCACCCCTCCACTTT
CASSTTSGTNNSPLHF
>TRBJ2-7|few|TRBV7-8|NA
TGTGCCAGCAGCTTTGACACCGATTCCTACGAGCAGTACTTC
CASSFDTDSYEQYF
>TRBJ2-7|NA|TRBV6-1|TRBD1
TGTGCCAGCAGTGAAGAGACAGGGTCCCCATCCGAGCAGTACTTC
CASSEETGSPSEQYF
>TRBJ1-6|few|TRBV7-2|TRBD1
TGTGCCAGCAGCATCCGGGACAGCTATAATTCACCCCTCCACTTT
CASSIRDSYNSPLHF
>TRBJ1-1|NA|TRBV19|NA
TGTGCCAGTAGTATAGGGGACTTGAAGGTCGAAGCTTTCTTT
CASSIGDLKVEAFF
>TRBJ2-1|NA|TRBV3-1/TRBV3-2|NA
TGTGCCAGCAGATTTGGAGGGCTCTCAGGTGAGCAGTTCTTC
CASRFGGLSGEQFF
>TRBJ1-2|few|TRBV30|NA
TGTGCCTGGAGTGTACGGGTCAGGGGTCGAAACTATGGCTACACCTTC
CAWSVRVRGRNYGYTF
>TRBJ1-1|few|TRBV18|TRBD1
TGTGCCAGCTCACCGAAGACAGGGGGGACTGAAGCTTTCTTT
CASSPKTGGTEAFF
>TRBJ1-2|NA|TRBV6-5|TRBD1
TGTGCCAGCAGTCAGACCCCAGGGGGCTATGGCTACACCTTC
CASSQTPGGYGYTF
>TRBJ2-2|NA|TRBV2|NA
TGTGCCAGCAGTTGGGACTCCGGGGAGCTGTTTTTT
CASSWDSGELFF
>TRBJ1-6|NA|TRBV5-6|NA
TGTGCCAGCAGCTTGTACGGGGAAACTCCAAATTCACCCCTCCACTTT
CASSLYGETPNSPLHF
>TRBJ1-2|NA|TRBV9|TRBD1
TGTGCCAGCAGCCCCGATGGCAGGGGGCTTCACGGCTACACCTTC
CASSPDGRGLHGYTF
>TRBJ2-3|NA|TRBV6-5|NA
TGTGCCAGCAGTTACCTGGGGGGGCAGACAGATACGCAGTATTTT
CASSYLGGQTDTQYF